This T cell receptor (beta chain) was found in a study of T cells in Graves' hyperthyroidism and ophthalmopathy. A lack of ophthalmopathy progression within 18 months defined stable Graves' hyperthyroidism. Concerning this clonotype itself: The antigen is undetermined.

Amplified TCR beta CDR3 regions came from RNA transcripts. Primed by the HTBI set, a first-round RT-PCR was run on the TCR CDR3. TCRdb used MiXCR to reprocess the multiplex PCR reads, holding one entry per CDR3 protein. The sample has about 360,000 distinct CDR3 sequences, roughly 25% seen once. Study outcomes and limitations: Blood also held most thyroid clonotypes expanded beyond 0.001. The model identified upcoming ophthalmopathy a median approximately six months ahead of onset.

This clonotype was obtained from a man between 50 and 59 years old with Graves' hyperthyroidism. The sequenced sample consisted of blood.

The CDR3: CSARDAGLGNEQFF. CDR3 in DNA: TGCAGTGCTAGAGATGCGGGGCTAGGGAATGAGCAGTTCTTC. The rearrangement uses TRBV20-1 and TRBJ2-1, with a tentative D call TRBD2 (6 bases). V gave up 0 bases and J gave up 7 bases, with 13 bases separating them. CDR3 length equals 14 residues. From germline, CDR1 is DFQATT and CDR2 SNEGSKA (reference sequence).